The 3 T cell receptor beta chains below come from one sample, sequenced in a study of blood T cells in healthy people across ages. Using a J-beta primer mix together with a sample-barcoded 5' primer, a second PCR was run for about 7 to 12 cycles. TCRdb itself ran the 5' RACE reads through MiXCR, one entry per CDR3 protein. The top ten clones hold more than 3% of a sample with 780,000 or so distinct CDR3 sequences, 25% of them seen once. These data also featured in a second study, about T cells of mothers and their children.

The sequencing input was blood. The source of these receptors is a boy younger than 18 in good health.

CDR3 amino acids: CASSQDAGVGAYEQYF. CDR3 nucleotides: TGCGCCAGCAGCCAAGATGCTGGGGTAGGGGCCTACGAGCAGTACTTC. This chain joins TRBV4-3 and TRBJ2-7, with D maybe TRBD1 (5 bases). V was pared by 0 bases and J by 2 bases, with 14 bases between. CDR1 LGHNA and CDR2 YSLEER come from the germline V gene. This CDR3 spans 16 amino acids.

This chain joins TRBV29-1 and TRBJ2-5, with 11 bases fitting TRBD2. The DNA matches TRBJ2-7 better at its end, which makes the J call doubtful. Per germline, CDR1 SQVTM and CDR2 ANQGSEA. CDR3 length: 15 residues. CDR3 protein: CSVERLAGKDYEQYF. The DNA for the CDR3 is TGCAGCGTTGAACGACTAGCGGGAAAGGACTACGAGCAGTACTTC.

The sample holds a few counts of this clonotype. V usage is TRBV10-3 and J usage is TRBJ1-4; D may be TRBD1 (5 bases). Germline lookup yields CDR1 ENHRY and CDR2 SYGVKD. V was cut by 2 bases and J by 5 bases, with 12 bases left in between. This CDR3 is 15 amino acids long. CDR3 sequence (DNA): TGTGCCATCAGTGAGCCAGAGACAGAGAATGAAAAACTGTTTTTT. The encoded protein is CAISEPETENEKLFF.